The 5 T cell receptor beta chains given below trace back to one sample, sequenced in a study of T cell responses to AZD1222 COVID-19 vaccine. Assay used: immunoSEQ multiplex PCR; TCRdb lists only in-frame clones, some missing. Among approximately 45,000 clones, around 90% were seen once, and the ten largest hold 0.95% to 1.2%. Here the sequenced sample was peripheral blood, taken 28 days after the second AZD1222 dose. The source is an adult who received the AZD1222 COVID-19 vaccine.

The V gene is TRBV5-1, the J gene TRBJ2-7, with a tentative D call TRBD2 (6 bases). The CDR3 loop spans 14 amino acids. Trimming took 5 bases from V and 3 from J, leaving 15 bases between them. Germline V gives CDR1 SGHRS, CDR2 YFSETQ. The CDR3: CASSWDSGIYEQYF. The DNA of the CDR3 is TGCGCCAGCAGTTGGGATAGCGGTATCTACGAGCAGTACTTC.

The CDR3 DNA reads TGTGCCAGCAGCGTAGTGAGTGGCTATGGCTACACCTTC. Its translation: CASSVVSGYGYTF. V gene TRBV9 combines with J gene TRBJ1-2; D is unclear. The CDR3 spans 13 residues. CDR1 is SGDLS and CDR2 is YYNGEE in the germline V gene. V was cut by 0 bases and J by 4 bases, with 7 bases left in between.

The chain joins TRBV10-1 to TRBJ2-1; D is undetermined. The V gene's germline CDR1 is WNHNN and CDR2 SYGVQD (reference sequence). Between the trimmed V and J ends, which lost 3 bases and 3 bases, there was a span of 3 bases. The CDR3 totals 12 residues. The CDR3 DNA reads TGCGCCAGCAGTGATAGCTACAATGAGCAGTTCTTC. Translated: CASSDSYNEQFF.

This clone was seen a few times. The V gene is TRBV19, the J gene TRBJ2-1; TRBD1 is a possible D gene (5 bases). Per germline, CDR1 LNHDA and CDR2 SQIVND (reference sequence). The V and J ends lost 6 bases and 8 bases respectively, with 20 bases between them. There are 15 residues in the CDR3. The CDR3 spells CASRLGQLGGDEQFF. The CDR3 DNA reads TGTGCCAGTAGATTGGGGCAGTTAGGTGGCGATGAGCAGTTCTTC.

This sequence joins TRBV5-1 and TRBJ2-7; possible D gene TRBD2, 6 bases. Per the germline V gene, CDR1 is SGHRS and CDR2 is YFSETQ. The CDR3 runs 15 residues. Trimming cost V 2 bases and J 2 bases, with 14 bases left between them. The CDR3 protein is CASSFGRDSPYEQYF. In DNA form, the CDR3 reads TGCGCCAGCAGCTTCGGCCGGGACTCCCCCTACGAGCAGTACTTC.